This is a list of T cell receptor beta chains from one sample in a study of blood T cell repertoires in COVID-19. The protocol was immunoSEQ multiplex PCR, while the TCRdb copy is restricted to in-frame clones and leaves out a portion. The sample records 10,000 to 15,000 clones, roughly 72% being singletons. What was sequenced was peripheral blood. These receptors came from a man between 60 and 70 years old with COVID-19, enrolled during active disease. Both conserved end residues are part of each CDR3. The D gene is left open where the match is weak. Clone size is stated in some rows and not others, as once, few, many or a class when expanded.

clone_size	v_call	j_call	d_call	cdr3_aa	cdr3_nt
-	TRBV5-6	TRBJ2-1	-	CASSFVGREQFF	TGTGCCAGCAGCTTCGTGGGGCGGGAGCAGTTCTTC
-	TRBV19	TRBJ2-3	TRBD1	CASSPAGRGLGTDTQYF	TGTGCCAGTAGCCCAGCGGGCAGGGGGCTCGGCACAGATACGCAGTATTTT
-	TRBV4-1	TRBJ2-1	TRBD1	CASSSRQGLYNEQFF	TGCGCCAGCAGCTCGAGACAGGGTTTGTACAATGAGCAGTTCTTC
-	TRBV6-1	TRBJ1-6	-	CASSEASHLPPYNSPLHF	TGTGCCAGCAGTGAAGCAAGCCACCTTCCGCCTTATAATTCACCCCTCCACTTT
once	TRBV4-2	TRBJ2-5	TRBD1	CASSRGQGAVTQYF	TGTGCCAGCAGCCGGGGACAGGGAGCGGTGACCCAGTACTTC
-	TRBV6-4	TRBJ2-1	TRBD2	CASSDTSGGANEQFF	TGTGCCAGCAGTGACACTAGCGGGGGGGCCAATGAGCAGTTCTTC
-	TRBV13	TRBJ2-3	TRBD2	CASSDTGLAGDTQYF	TGTGCCAGCAGTGATACTGGACTAGCGGGAGATACGCAGTATTTT
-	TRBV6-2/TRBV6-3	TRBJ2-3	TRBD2	CASSGGGRGTDTQYF	TGTGCCAGCAGTGGGGGAGGGAGAGGCACAGATACGCAGTATTTT
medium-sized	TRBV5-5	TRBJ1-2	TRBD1	CASSLRTGYYGYTF	TGTGCCAGCAGCTTAAGGACAGGGTACTATGGCTACACCTTC
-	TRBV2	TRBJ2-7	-	CASNSFSYEQYF	TGTGCCAGCAACTCCTTCTCCTACGAGCAGTACTTC
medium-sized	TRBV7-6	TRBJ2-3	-	CASSSGQIGSDTQYF	TGTGCCAGCAGCTCCGGACAAATCGGCTCAGATACGCAGTATTTT
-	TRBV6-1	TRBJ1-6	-	CASSEGAGNSPLHF	TGTGCCAGCAGTGAAGGGGCGGGGAATTCACCCCTCCACTTT
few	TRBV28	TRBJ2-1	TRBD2	CASSSIPGTSGVREQFF	TGTGCCAGCAGTTCTATTCCCGGGACTAGCGGGGTTCGGGAGCAGTTCTTC
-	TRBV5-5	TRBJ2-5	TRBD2	CASSGLAGERETQYF	TGTGCCAGCAGCGGCCTAGCGGGGGAACGAGAGACCCAGTACTTC
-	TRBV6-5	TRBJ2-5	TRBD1	CASSNQGAWETQYF	TGTGCCAGCAGTAATCAGGGGGCTTGGGAGACCCAGTACTTC
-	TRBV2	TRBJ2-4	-	CASSEADKNIQYF	TGTGCCAGCAGTGAGGCTGACAAAAACATTCAGTACTTC
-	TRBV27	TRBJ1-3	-	CASSFAHPGQLPRNTIYF	TGTGCCAGCAGTTTCGCCCATCCAGGACAGTTACCCCGAAACACCATATATTTT
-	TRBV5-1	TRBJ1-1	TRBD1	CASSFRDRGTEAFF	TGCGCCAGCAGCTTCCGGGACAGGGGAACTGAAGCTTTCTTT
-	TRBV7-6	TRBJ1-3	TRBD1	CASSLAEQGGGGNTIYF	TGTGCCAGCAGCTTAGCAGAACAGGGGGGAGGAGGAAACACCATATATTTT
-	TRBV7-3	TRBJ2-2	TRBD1	CASSSGQGALSNTGELFF	TGTGCCAGCAGCTCCGGACAGGGGGCTCTATCAAACACCGGGGAGCTGTTTTTT
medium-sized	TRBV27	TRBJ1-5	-	CASSLSRDQPQHF	TGTGCCAGCAGTTTATCACGCGATCAGCCCCAGCATTTT
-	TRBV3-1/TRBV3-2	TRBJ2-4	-	CASSQDGHGRDIQYF	TGTGCCAGCAGCCAGGACGGACACGGAAGGGACATTCAGTACTTC
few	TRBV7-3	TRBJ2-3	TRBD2	CASGRDGADTQYF	TGTGCCAGCGGGAGGGACGGGGCAGATACGCAGTATTTT
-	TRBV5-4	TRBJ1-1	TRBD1	CASSLGQGTYTEAFF	TGTGCCAGCAGCTTGGGACAGGGGACTTACACTGAAGCTTTCTTT
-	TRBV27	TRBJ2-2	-	CASSSRGGANTGELFF	TGTGCCAGCAGTTCCCGTGGGGGGGCTAACACCGGGGAGCTGTTTTTT
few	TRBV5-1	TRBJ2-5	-	CASSLGARGTQETQYF	TGCGCCAGCAGCTTGGGGGCTAGGGGGACCCAAGAGACCCAGTACTTC
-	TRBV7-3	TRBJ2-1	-	CASSLGQHNEQFF	TGTGCCAGCAGCTTAGGGCAACACAATGAGCAGTTCTTC
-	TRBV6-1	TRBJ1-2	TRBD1	CASSDHTGVGGYTF	TGTGCCAGCAGTGATCATACAGGGGTCGGGGGCTACACCTTC
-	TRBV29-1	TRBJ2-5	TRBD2	CSVGTSGRVETQYF	TGCAGCGTGGGGACTAGCGGGAGGGTGGAGACCCAGTACTTC
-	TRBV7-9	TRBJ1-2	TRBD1	CASSLALGGGGYTF	TGTGCCAGCAGCTTAGCGTTAGGGGGCGGAGGCTACACCTTC
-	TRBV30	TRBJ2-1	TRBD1	CAWLGQGEYNEQFF	TGTGCCTGGCTGGGACAGGGGGAGTACAATGAGCAGTTCTTC
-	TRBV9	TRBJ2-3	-	CASSVVEGRTDTQYF	TGTGCCAGCAGCGTAGTGGAGGGACGCACAGATACGCAGTATTTT
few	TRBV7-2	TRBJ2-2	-	CASSLSGGDGELFF	TGTGCCAGCAGCTTATCTGGGGGCGACGGGGAGCTGTTTTTT
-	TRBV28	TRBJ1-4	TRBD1	CASTPRDRANEKLFF	TGTGCCAGCACCCCTAGGGACAGGGCTAATGAAAAACTGTTTTTT
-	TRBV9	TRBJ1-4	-	CASSPSTVTNEKLFF	TGTGCCAGCAGCCCCTCGACAGTAACTAATGAAAAACTGTTTTTT
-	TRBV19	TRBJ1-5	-	CASSRYREEKQPQHF	TGTGCCAGTAGTCGTTACAGGGAAGAGAAACAGCCCCAGCATTTT
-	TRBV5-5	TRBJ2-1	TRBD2	CASSPSGYQRGQFF	TGTGCCAGCAGCCCCTCGGGGTACCAGCGGGGGCAGTTCTTC
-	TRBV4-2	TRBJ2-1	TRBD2	CASSQGTSGIHNEQFF	TGTGCCAGCAGTCAGGGGACTAGCGGGATTCACAATGAGCAGTTCTTC
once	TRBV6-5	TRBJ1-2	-	CASSSLSGGYGYTF	TGTGCCAGCAGTTCTCTTTCGGGGGGCTATGGCTACACCTTC
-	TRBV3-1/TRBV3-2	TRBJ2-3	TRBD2	CASSPRGDSGRYTQYF	TGTGCCAGCAGCCCCCGAGGGGATAGCGGGAGATATACGCAGTATTTT
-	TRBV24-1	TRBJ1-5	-	CATSAGGLERPQHF	TGTGCCACCAGTGCCGGCGGGCTCGAGAGGCCCCAGCATTTT
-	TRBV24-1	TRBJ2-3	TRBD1	CATSDPWDRGFGSTQYF	TGTGCCACCAGTGACCCCTGGGACAGGGGGTTCGGGAGTACGCAGTATTTT
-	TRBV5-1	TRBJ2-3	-	CASSYRDLIADTQYF	TGCGCCAGCAGCTACCGGGACTTGATTGCAGATACGCAGTATTTT
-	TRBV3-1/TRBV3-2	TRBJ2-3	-	CASSQGSVLGGYF	TGTGCCAGCAGCCAAGGGTCTGTCTTGGGAGGGTATTTT
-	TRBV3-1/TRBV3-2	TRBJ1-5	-	CASSQGRGNQPQHF	TGTGCCAGCAGCCAAGGGAGGGGAAATCAGCCCCAGCATTTT
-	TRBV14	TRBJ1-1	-	CASSPQRNTEAFF	TGTGCCAGCAGCCCACAACGGAACACTGAAGCTTTCTTT
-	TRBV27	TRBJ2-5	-	CASSAQGLQETQYF	TGTGCCAGCAGTGCCCAAGGACTTCAAGAGACCCAGTACTTC
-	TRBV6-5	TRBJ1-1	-	CASSSPRGARTEAFF	TGTGCCAGCAGTTCCCCCCGGGGAGCACGCACTGAAGCTTTCTTT
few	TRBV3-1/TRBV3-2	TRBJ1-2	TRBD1	CASSPGTEDYTF	TGTGCCAGCAGCCCCGGGACAGAGGACTACACCTTC
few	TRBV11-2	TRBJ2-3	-	CASSTLPWTSQNTDTQYF	TGTGCCAGCAGCACCCTGCCTTGGACTTCTCAGAACACAGATACGCAGTATTTT
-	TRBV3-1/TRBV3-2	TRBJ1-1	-	CASSQRGNHGAFF	TGTGCCAGCAGCCAGAGAGGTAACCACGGGGCTTTCTTT
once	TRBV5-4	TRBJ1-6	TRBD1	CASSNPGTGDSPLHF	TGTGCCAGCAGCAATCCCGGGACAGGGGACTCACCCCTCCACTTT